Following are 20 T cell receptor beta chains from one sample sequenced in a study of cytomegalovirus exposure and HLA in healthy donors (dated by TCRdb to about 2017). Receptors were amplified or captured by the immunoSEQ multiplex PCR assay. A mixture of 60 forward primers for TCR Vbeta segments and 13 reverse primers for TCR Jbeta segments was used in the multiplex PCR. Imported from immuneACCESS, the table was reduced by TCRdb to in-frame sequences with V and J called. These copies leave out some clones; in studies compared against another copy, an unresolved V gene accounts for under half, and the cause of the remainder is not known. The sample contains 100,000 to 130,000 clones, roughly 82% of them found a single time. The biggest ten clones account for 4.2% of the sample. What was sequenced was PBMCs. Source of these receptors: a male donor in good health and CMV-seronegative.

This chain joins TRBV6-1 and TRBJ1-1, with 7 bases fitting TRBD1. The V and J ends lost 6 bases and 0 bases, in that order; junction bases with no gene match: 4. CDR1 and CDR2 (germline): MNHNS, SASEGT. The CDR3 is 14 residues long. The CDR3 region has the DNA TGTGCCAGCAGAACGGGACAGTTGAACACTGAAGCTTTCTTT. It encodes CASRTGQLNTEAFF.

This chain joins TRBV5-4 and TRBJ2-7; tentative D call: TRBD1 (5 bases). Germline V lookup: CDR1 SGHNT, CDR2 YYREEE (reference sequence). The CDR3 is 14 residues long. Trimming removed 4 bases from V and 2 bases from J, with 13 bases in between. The CDR3 nucleotides are TGTGCCAGCAGCCCCGTGACAGATACCTACGAGCAGTACTTC. It is translated as CASSPVTDTYEQYF.

This sequence joins TRBV5-1 and TRBJ2-1; D unclear. The CDR3 consists of 12 residues. V lost 0 bases to trimming and J lost 7 bases, with 5 bases between them. Germline assignment: CDR1 SGHRS and CDR2 YFSETQ. CDR3 protein: CASSLDGNEQFF. CDR3 nucleotide sequence: TGCGCCAGCAGCTTGGACGGGAATGAGCAGTTCTTC.

CDR3 nucleotide sequence: TGTGCCAGCAGTTTGGCCTCAACTAGCGGGAGGGCCTACGAGCAGTACTTC. Translating it yields CASSLASTSGRAYEQYF. V is TRBV27 and J is TRBJ2-7; 13 bases match TRBD2. V was pared by 3 bases and J by 2 bases, with 7 bases of the junction left unmatched. The V gene's germline CDR1 is MNHEY and CDR2 SMNVEV (reference sequence). The CDR3 has 17 amino acids.

Concerning this clone: The junction and the germline gene differ at one end; a read error may be behind it. The chain is built from TRBV4-1 and TRBJ2-5, with D maybe TRBD2 (6 bases). Looked up from germline, CDR1 is MGHRA and CDR2 is YSYEKL. There are 15 residues in the CDR3. The CDR3 sequence: CVSSQLGLNQETQYF. CDR3 DNA: TGCGTCAGCAGCCAGCTGGGACTTAATCAAGAGACCCAGTACTTC.

The CDR3 nucleotides read TGTGCCAGCAGCTTAAGGGAAGGGAACAGGGCCAGCTACGAGCAGTACTTC. Amino acids: CASSLREGNRASYEQYF. The gene calls are TRBV7-8 and TRBJ2-7; maybe TRBD1 (6 bases). Germline values: CDR1 SGHVS, CDR2 FQNEAQ. CDR3 length equals 17 residues. Trimming removed 2 bases from V and 3 bases from J, with 20 bases in between.

The chain links TRBV7-8 to TRBJ1-1, with 8 bases aligning to TRBD1. CDR3 length equals 14 residues. Trimming at V came to 6 bases and at J to 4 bases, leaving 7 bases not matched to a gene. The germline gives CDR1 SGHVS, CDR2 FQNEAQ. CDR3 region: CASSSHRGSTEAFF. The CDR3 nucleotides are TGTGCCAGCAGTTCTCACAGGGGGAGCACTGAAGCTTTCTTT.

V usage is TRBV18 and J usage is TRBJ1-1, with D perhaps matching TRBD1 (5 bases). The V gene lost 1 base and the J gene lost 4 bases, with 13 bases spanning the gap. This CDR3 contains 15 residues. Germline V gene data show CDR1 as KGHSH and CDR2 as LQKENI. The chain's CDR3 is CASSPLLGGTTEAFF. DNA for the CDR3: TGTGCCAGCTCACCACTTCTCGGAGGGACCACTGAAGCTTTCTTT.

CDR3 in DNA: TGCGCCAGCAGTGATGGACTAGCGGGAGGGCCCGTTCCCTACGAGCAGTACTTC. Encoded protein: CASSDGLAGGPVPYEQYF. The chain carries TRBV10-1 and TRBJ2-7, with 15 positions matching TRBD2. The V segment lost 3 bases and the J segment 2 bases; nucleotides outside the gene matches: 8. Per the germline V gene, CDR1 is WNHNN and CDR2 is SYGVQD (reference sequence). The CDR3 loop spans 18 amino acids.

The V gene is TRBV28, the J gene TRBJ2-1, with D tentatively TRBD1 (5 bases). Trimming took 6 bases from V and 4 from J, leaving 10 bases between them. The CDR3 runs to 13 residues. From germline, CDR1 is MDHEN and CDR2 SYDVKM. CDR3 nucleotide sequence: TGTGCCAGCAGCTCCGACAGTTACAATGAGCAGTTCTTC. It is translated as CASSSDSYNEQFF.

V and J are TRBV13 and TRBJ2-7; 8 positions agree with TRBD2. V dropped 4 bases and J dropped 0; count of bases not matched to a gene: 5. Germline CDR1 reads PRHDT; CDR2 reads FYEKMQ (reference sequence). This CDR3 region has 15 residues. Here the CDR3 reads CASSSASGHSYEQYF. CDR3 bases: TGTGCCAGCAGCTCCGCTAGCGGGCACTCCTACGAGCAGTACTTC.

This clone was seen once. The chain employs TRBV19 and TRBJ2-7; 12 nucleotides line up with TRBD2. Per the germline V gene, CDR1 is LNHDA and CDR2 is SQIVND (reference sequence). Germline trimming cut 5 bases from V and 1 base from J; bases unmatched to any gene: 6. This CDR3 spans 16 amino acids. The CDR3 protein is CASSPGLAGPSYEQYF. The CDR3 coding sequence is TGTGCCAGTAGTCCCGGACTAGCGGGGCCTTCCTACGAGCAGTACTTC.

This clone has only one observation. The chain uses TRBV2 and TRBJ2-7; 9 bases match TRBD2. V lost 6 bases to trimming and J lost 5 bases; unmatched junction nucleotides: 8. The length of the CDR3 is 14 residues. Germline V gene data show CDR1 as SNHLY and CDR2 as FYNNEI. CDR3: CASRAGGPWDEQYF. For the CDR3, the DNA is TGTGCCAGCAGAGCGGGGGGTCCCTGGGACGAGCAGTACTTC.

The rearrangement links TRBV27 to TRBJ2-7, with 10 nucleotides matching TRBD2. This CDR3 has 16 residues. V lost 6 bases and J lost 6; bases outside the gene matches: 14. Germline CDR1 reads MNHEY; CDR2 reads SMNVEV (reference sequence). The CDR3 DNA is TGTGCCAGCAGCCCGACGAGCGGGAGGGTCCCGTCCGAGCAGTACTTC. This encodes CASSPTSGRVPSEQYF.

The chain carries TRBV19 and TRBJ1-1, with TRBD1 matching over 7 bases. With V trimmed by 4 bases and J by 4 bases, 9 bases remained unmatched. CDR3 length equals 15 residues. Germline CDR1 LNHDA, CDR2 SQIVND (reference sequence). The CDR3 spells CASSSRTGRRTEAFF. The CDR3, as DNA: TGTGCCAGTAGTAGCCGGACAGGTAGGCGCACTGAAGCTTTCTTT.

This sequence joins TRBV6-1 and TRBJ1-1; TRBD1 matches at 11 bases. The length of the CDR3 is 17 residues. Germline V gene sequence: CDR1 MNHNS, CDR2 SASEGT. Trimming took 2 bases from V and 2 from J; bases not matched to a gene: 7. The CDR3 DNA sequence: TGTGCCAGCAGTGAATGGGGACAGGGGGACGTCAACACTGAAGCTTTCTTT. Protein product: CASSEWGQGDVNTEAFF.

The rearrangement links TRBV7-9 to TRBJ2-2; 7 positions match TRBD2. Germline-derived CDR1 and CDR2 are SEHNR and FQNEAQ (reference sequence). This CDR3 spans 15 amino acids. V dropped 5 bases and J dropped 3; count of bases not matched to a gene: 6. CDR3 residues: CASSQGLGDTGELFF. CDR3 coding DNA: TGTGCCAGCAGCCAAGGACTAGGGGACACCGGGGAGCTGTTTTTT.

The chain has TRBV19 and TRBJ2-3; 11 bases are a match to TRBD2. The CDR3 is made up of 16 amino acids. CDR1 and CDR2 (germline): LNHDA, SQIVND (reference sequence). V shed 3 bases and J 1 base; nucleotides not matched to a gene: 3. The CDR3 DNA is TGTGCCAGTAGTATCGTACTAGCGGGAGGCACAGATACGCAGTATTTT. Its translation: CASSIVLAGGTDTQYF.

The V and J genes are TRBV11-2 and TRBJ1-1; D ambiguous. Trimming removed 1 base from V and 5 bases from J, with 20 bases in between. The CDR3 has 17 residues. Germline CDR1 reads SGHAT; CDR2 reads FQNNGV. The CDR3, as DNA: TGTGCCAGCAGCTTAGCTTACCCCGGGCCTGGCGGGACTGAAGCTTTCTTT. Protein product: CASSLAYPGPGGTEAFF.

The V gene is TRBV5-6, the J gene TRBJ1-1, with 9 positions matching TRBD1. The CDR3 consists of 17 residues. Germline CDR1 reads SGHDT; CDR2 reads YYEEEE. V dropped 7 bases and J dropped 3; count of bases not matched to a gene: 16. The CDR3 region is CASLSSGTGRTYTEAFF. For the CDR3, the DNA is TGTGCCAGCTTAAGTTCTGGGACAGGGAGAACCTACACTGAAGCTTTCTTT.